The entry below describes one T cell receptor (beta chain). What it binds is not known. The data belong to a study of T cell responses to AZD1222 COVID-19 vaccine. CDR1 is SGHRS, CDR2 YFSETQ, per germline. This CDR3 region has 15 residues. The V end was cut by 0 bases, the J end by 4 bases, with 10 bases between. Study-wide points: Elevations in Spike-specific TCR breadth and depth followed administration of two AZD1222 doses. Per reports, nearly half of all spike-specific TCRs target regions that are unmutated in variants. No day 14 peak samples; only post-peak repertoires were characterized.

Only in-frame clones appear in the TCRdb table, and some are missing; sequencing was by immunoSEQ multiplex PCR. This sample yields 15,000 to 20,000 clones, of which around nine tenths are seen a single time; roughly 8.7% belongs to the top ten. J is TRBJ1-4 and V is TRBV5-1; unclear D gene. Sequencing was performed on peripheral blood, taken 28 days after the second AZD1222 dose. The sequence was obtained from an adult who received the AZD1222 COVID-19 vaccine. This chain's CDR3 is CASSLASGHNEKLFF. DNA for the CDR3: TGCGCCAGCAGCTTGGCCTCCGGCCATAATGAAAAACTGTTTTTT.